These 25 T cell receptor beta chains share one sample of origin, sequenced in a study of breast tumors, draining lymph nodes, adjacent tissues. MiXCR, applied by TCRdb to the multiplex PCR reads, yields one record per CDR3 protein. The profile shows approximately 150,000 distinct CDR3 sequences, around 35% of them singletons. Axillary draining lymph nodes of breast cancer patients supplied the node samples. Sequencing was performed on axillary lymph node tissue. All receptors come from a female donor with breast cancer. Some clones in this sample may be carry-over from other donors' samples.

The V and J genes are TRBV19 and TRBJ2-3, with 7 bases matching TRBD2. The germline V gene encodes CDR1 LNHDA and CDR2 SQIVND (reference sequence). V was clipped by 5 bases and J by 1 base; unmatched bases: 3. The CDR3 sequence is 14 residues long. CDR3 in DNA: TGTGCCAGTAGTCAGCGGGGCCGCACAGATACGCAGTATTTT. Translating it yields CASSQRGRTDTQYF.

This clonotype was picked up a small number of times. A single base separates this from a much larger clone, so it may be a read error. This chain joins TRBV5-4 and TRBJ2-7; no reliable D call. With 4 bases removed from V and 2 bases from J, the gap between germline ends came to 16 bases. The CDR3 covers 15 residues. Germline V gives CDR1 SGHNT, CDR2 YYREEE (reference sequence). This chain's CDR3 is CASSPLSATAYEQYF. In DNA form, the CDR3 reads TGTGCCAGCAGCCCCCTGTCGGCCACGGCCTACGAGCAGTACTTC.

This clonotype was counted many times. The gene calls are TRBV12-3 or TRBV12-4 and TRBJ1-6; 8 positions agree with TRBD1. The CDR3 sequence is 14 residues long. The junction had 4 bases not matched to a gene; V was cut back by 6 bases and J by 6 bases. CDR3 in amino acids: CASSLDRVNSPLHF. In DNA form, the CDR3 reads TGTGCCAGCAGCCTGGACAGGGTTAATTCACCCCTCCACTTT.

Of note for this clonotype: The DNA is left out, because the CDR3 cannot be placed on it with certainty; the CDR3 is given as TCRdb lists it. The CDR3 region is CASSLADTQYFGQETQYF. The chain combines TRBV7-9 with TRBJ2-5. From its first to its last residue, the CDR3 has 18 amino acids. Germline values: CDR1 SEHNR, CDR2 FQNEAQ (reference sequence).

Regarding this clonotype: Since a much larger clone is just one base distant, this may be a read error. This chain joins TRBV3-1 and TRBJ1-3; no clear D gene. The germline CDR1 and CDR2 sequences are LGHDT and YNNKEL (reference sequence). The CDR3 runs 17 residues. CDR3 nucleotide sequence: TGTGCCAGCAGCCACCTAGGGCATAAGAGCTCTGGAAGCACCATATATTTT. Translation: CASSHLGHKSSGSTIYF.

This clonotype was seen a few times. This CDR3 is missing its conserved last phenylalanine or tryptophan, likely due to a read error. No DNA is shown, since the ends of the CDR3 on it are uncertain; the CDR3 is the one TCRdb lists. V and J are TRBV14 and TRBJ2-2; the table's D gene call, TRBD1, was not cross checked with the DNA. Counting both end residues, the CDR3 totals 9 amino acids. Germline V gene data show CDR1 as SGHDN and CDR2 as FVKESK. CDR3: CASSQESQG.

The rearrangement joins TRBV20-1 to TRBJ1-2; tentatively, D is TRBD1 (5 bases). Trimming cost V 2 bases and J 4 bases, with 14 bases left between them. Looked up from germline, CDR1 is DFQATT and CDR2 is SNEGSKA (reference sequence). The CDR3 runs 14 residues. CDR3 region: CSARNVWGIYGYTF. The DNA of the CDR3 is TGCAGTGCTAGAAACGTCTGGGGGATCTATGGCTACACCTTC.

The rearrangement links TRBV29-1 to TRBJ2-1, with 7 bases lining up with TRBD2. Germline values: CDR1 SQVTM, CDR2 ANQGSEA. The CDR3 has 14 residues. V trimming: 6 bases; J trimming: 2 bases; junction bases outside the gene matches: 7. The CDR3 bases are TGCAGCGTAGTGCCCGCGGGGGCCTACAATGAGCAGTTCTTC. Encoded protein: CSVVPAGAYNEQFF.

This clonotype came up once. This rearrangement joins TRBV4-2 to TRBJ2-7; TRBD1 is a possible D gene (7 bases). Germline assignment: CDR1 LGHNA and CDR2 YNFKEQ. The V and J ends lost 5 bases and 4 bases respectively, with 15 bases between them. There are 14 residues in the CDR3. The CDR3 sequence is CASSDSGGKYEQYF. Written as DNA, the CDR3 is TGTGCCAGCAGCGATTCAGGGGGGAAATACGAGCAGTACTTC.

The chain recombines TRBV7-9 with TRBJ2-3; 10 bases are shared with TRBD2. Germline V gene sequence: CDR1 SEHNR, CDR2 FQNEAQ (reference sequence). V lost 5 bases, J lost 6 bases, and 14 bases stayed unmatched. This CDR3 spans 17 amino acids. Here the CDR3 reads CASSPVRLAGVMDTQYF. The DNA of the CDR3 is TGTGCCAGCAGCCCAGTCCGCCTAGCGGGAGTCATGGATACGCAGTATTTT.

The chain has TRBV27 and TRBJ2-5; TRBD1 aligns across 8 bases. Trimming removed 6 bases from V and 2 bases from J; junction bases left unmatched: 5. CDR3 size: 14 residues. CDR1 is MNHEY, CDR2 SMNVEV, per germline (reference sequence). The CDR3 nucleotides read TGTGCCAGCAGCGATGACAGGGGTCAAGAGACCCAGTACTTC. This translates into CASSDDRGQETQYF.

A word on this clonotype: Since a much larger clone is just one base distant, this may be a read error. V is TRBV20-1 and J is TRBJ1-2, with TRBD1 matching over 8 bases. Germline lookup yields CDR1 DFQATT and CDR2 SNEGSKA (reference sequence). The CDR3 covers 16 residues. The ends lost 2 bases at V and 4 bases at J; junction bases unmatched: 12. In DNA, the CDR3 is TGCAGTGCTAGACGCCCGGGGGGACAGGCGGGCTATGGCTACACCTTC. It translates to CSARRPGGQAGYGYTF.

The J gene is TRBJ1-1, the V gene TRBV29-1; perhaps TRBD1 as D (5 bases). This CDR3 has 14 amino acids. V gave up 2 bases and J gave up 3 bases, with 13 bases separating them. Per the germline V gene, CDR1 is SQVTM and CDR2 is ANQGSEA. The CDR3 sequence is CSVEPPGTYTEAFF. DNA of the CDR3: TGCAGCGTTGAACCACCCGGGACGTACACTGAAGCTTTCTTT.

The table lists this clonotype with many counts. This chain joins TRBV4-1 and TRBJ2-2, with D tentatively TRBD2 (6 bases). V lost 1 base and J 5 bases, leaving 11 bases between the germline ends. The CDR3 is 15 amino acids. Germline-derived CDR1 and CDR2 are MGHRA and YSYEKL. CDR3 DNA: TGCGCCAGCAGCCAAGGTTCGGGGGAGACCGGGGAGCTGTTTTTT. This codes for CASSQGSGETGELFF.

This clonotype was detected only a few times. A much larger clone lies a single base off, so this may be a read error. The chain combines TRBV4-3 with TRBJ2-1, with no clear D. This CDR3 is 12 amino acids long. Per the germline V gene, CDR1 is LGHNA and CDR2 is YSLEER. With 4 bases removed from V and 12 bases from J, the gap between germline ends came to 13 bases. This chain's CDR3 is CASSRDRTGQFF. DNA of the CDR3: TGCGCCAGCAGCCGAGATAGGACGGGGCAGTTCTTC.

In this sample, this clonotype turned up many times. This chain uses TRBV5-4 with TRBJ2-2; D tentatively fits TRBD1 or TRBD2 (7 bases each). V was trimmed by 4 bases and J by 5 bases, leaving 15 bases between them. The CDR3 runs 15 residues. Germline lookup yields CDR1 SGHNT and CDR2 YYREEE (reference sequence). CDR3: CASSPGRGPTGELFF. The DNA of the CDR3 is TGTGCCAGCAGCCCGGGGAGGGGGCCAACCGGGGAGCTGTTTTTT.

This clonotype was recorded many times. V gene TRBV5-1 combines with J gene TRBJ2-7, with a weak D call TRBD2 (5 bases). The germline V and J ends were trimmed by 4 bases and 6 bases, with 17 bases remaining between them. Looked up from germline, CDR1 is SGHRS and CDR2 is YFSETQ. CDR3 length equals 14 residues. CDR3 sequence reads: CASSVSLESAEQYF. The CDR3 DNA sequence: TGCGCCAGCAGCGTCTCACTAGAATCGGCCGAGCAGTACTTC.

This clonotype occurred many times. This rearrangement joins TRBV6-6 to TRBJ2-5; D tentatively reads TRBD1 or TRBD2 (5 bases each). CDR1 is MNHNY and CDR2 is SVGAGI in the germline V gene (reference sequence). The CDR3 sequence is 15 residues long. Trimming stripped 2 bases from V and 5 bases from J, with 15 bases between. CDR3 sequence reads: CASSYGDGRRETQYF. The CDR3 DNA follows: TGTGCCAGCAGTTACGGGGACGGGCGCAGGGAGACCCAGTACTTC.

DNA of the CDR3: TGTGCCAGCAGCCGCCGCATGGGGTCTGGTCTTTGGTCAGGGGAGCAGTACTTC. Translation: CASSRRMGSGLWSGEQYF. The chain employs TRBV6-5 and TRBJ2-7; D might be TRBD1 (5 bases). The ends were cut back, 6 bases at V and 7 bases at J, with 31 bases in the middle. The CDR3 loop spans 18 amino acids. CDR1 is MNHEY and CDR2 is SVGAGI in the germline V gene.

The V gene is TRBV2, the J gene TRBJ1-4, with TRBD1 matching 7 bases. The CDR3 totals 14 residues. With 7 bases clipped from V and 3 bases from J, the junction kept 5 bases outside the gene matches. Germline lookup yields CDR1 SNHLY and CDR2 FYNNEI. The CDR3 DNA reads TGTGCCAGCATTAAGGGGGCGCCTAATGAAAAACTGTTTTTT. Translation: CASIKGAPNEKLFF.

V usage is TRBV12-3 or TRBV12-4 and J usage is TRBJ1-3; 7 nucleotides agree with TRBD1. The CDR3 is made up of 14 amino acids. The J segment lost 7 bases and the V segment lost 3 bases, leaving 6 bases of the junction unmatched. CDR3 bases: TGTGCCAGCAGTTTCCAGGGGGGTTGGAACACCATATATTTT. Protein sequence: CASSFQGGWNTIYF.

The chain recombines TRBV29-1 with TRBJ2-3, with 12 bases that match TRBD2. Germline V gene sequence: CDR1 SQVTM, CDR2 ANQGSEA. V was clipped by 7 bases and J by 2 bases; unmatched bases: 19. The CDR3 contains 19 residues. This CDR3 is CSARSIPVGLAGFTDTQYF. The DNA of the CDR3 is TGCAGCGCCCGCTCGATTCCCGTTGGACTAGCGGGATTCACAGATACGCAGTATTTT.

This clonotype came up many times. The rearrangement uses TRBV6-2 or TRBV6-3 and TRBJ2-7; TRBD1 matches 7 bases. The CDR3 has 15 residues. After removal of 6 bases from V and 2 bases from J, the junction contained 10 bases not matched to a gene. Germline values: CDR1 MNHEY, CDR2 SVGEGT. CDR3 residues: CASRDQGESPYEQYF. The CDR3 DNA sequence: TGTGCCAGCAGGGATCAGGGGGAATCACCCTACGAGCAGTACTTC.

To note about this clonotype: This may stem from a read error, because a much larger clone lies one nucleotide away. The conserved final phenylalanine or tryptophan is absent from the CDR3, which likely points to a read error. This chain links TRBV14 with TRBJ2-5, with 10 nucleotides matching TRBD1. The germline CDR1 and CDR2 sequences are SGHDN and FVKESK. This CDR3 is built from 13 residues. CDR3 nucleotides: TGTGCCGGCAGCGTGGGACAGGGGCACCCCCAGTACTCC. Protein product: CAGSVGQGHPQYS.

The sample holds many counts of this clonotype. The rearrangement joins TRBV18 to TRBJ1-3, with D possibly being TRBD1 (5 bases). The length of the CDR3 is 14 residues. Trimming removed 3 bases from V and 1 base from J, with 7 bases in between. Germline V gene lookup returns CDR1 KGHSH and CDR2 LQKENI. CDR3 residues: CASSPAGSGNTIYF. CDR3 in DNA: TGTGCCAGCTCACCGGCAGGGTCTGGAAACACCATATATTTT.